What follows are 21 T cell receptor beta chains derived from one specimen sequenced in a study of cytomegalovirus exposure and HLA in healthy donors. The PCR had 60 Vbeta and 13 Jbeta primers. The protocol was immunoSEQ multiplex PCR, while the TCRdb copy is restricted to in-frame clones and leaves out a portion. The sample table includes just over 80,000 clones. Sequencing was performed on PBMCs. The receptors here all came from a woman in her twenties or thirties in good health and CMV-seronegative.

In regard to this clone: A junction end diverges from the germline sequence, so it may reflect a read error. This chain links TRBV6-1 with TRBJ1-1, with D unclear. This CDR3 is 14 amino acids long. Germline CDR1 reads MNHNS; CDR2 reads SASEGT. Written as DNA, the CDR3 is TGTGCCAGCAGTGCCTCCCACCAGGCCACTGAAGATTTCTTT. This translates into CASSASHQATEDFF.

The genes are TRBV4-1 and TRBJ1-1; 11 positions agree with TRBD1. This CDR3 is built from 16 residues. The V gene's germline CDR1 is MGHRA and CDR2 YSYEKL. With V trimmed by 3 bases and J by 5 bases, 8 bases remained unmatched. The CDR3 DNA is TGCGCCAGCAGCCAGGACGGACAGGGGGCTCGAACTGAAGCTTTCTTT. As protein: CASSQDGQGARTEAFF.

V is TRBV6-1 and J is TRBJ2-2; tentative D call: TRBD2 (5 bases). The CDR3 contains 15 residues. Trimming removed 6 bases at V and 4 bases at J, with 15 bases between. From germline, CDR1 is MNHNS and CDR2 SASEGT. The CDR3 loop is CASRWTRTGTGELFF. CDR3 in DNA: TGTGCCAGCAGGTGGACTCGGACGGGCACCGGGGAGCTGTTTTTT.

J is TRBJ1-2 and V is TRBV18; D possibly corresponds to TRBD1 (5 bases). The CDR3 spans 12 residues. V dropped 5 bases and J dropped 8 bases, with 12 bases sitting between them. Per germline, CDR1 KGHSH and CDR2 LQKENI. The CDR3 DNA follows: TGTGCCAGCTCATCGGACACCTCAGGCTACACCTTC. Translating gives CASSSDTSGYTF.

This chain links TRBV5-6 with TRBJ1-2; 7 bases are a match to TRBD1. Trimming at V came to 4 bases and at J to 5 bases, leaving 17 bases not matched to a gene. The CDR3 consists of 17 residues. Germline CDR1 SGHDT, CDR2 YYEEEE. CDR3: CASSLNSAPGQHYGYTF. The CDR3 DNA sequence: TGTGCCAGCAGCCTTAACTCAGCTCCGGGACAGCATTATGGCTACACCTTC. Full variable domain (missing parts from reference TRBV5-6 and TRBJ1-2): DAGVTQSPTHLIKTRGQQVTLRCSPKSGHDTVSWYQQALGQGPQFIFQYYEEEERQRGNFPDRFSGHQFPNYSSELNVNALLLGDSALYLCASSLNSAPGQHYGYTFGSGTRLTVV.

This chain links TRBV5-6 with TRBJ2-5; 13 bases agree with TRBD2. The DNA end lines up better with TRBJ2-7; the J call may be wrong. The CDR3 runs to 15 residues. Germline CDR1 is SGHDT and CDR2 is YYEEEE. The CDR3 DNA sequence: TGTGCCAGCAGCCCAGGACTAGCGGGGGATTACGAGCAGTACTTC. It translates to CASSPGLAGDYEQYF.

This rearrangement joins TRBV9 to TRBJ2-1; TRBD2 is a possible D gene (6 bases). This CDR3 is 16 amino acids long. CDR1 is SGDLS, CDR2 YYNGEE, per germline. Trimming took 0 bases from V and 5 from J, leaving 15 bases between them. The CDR3 sequence is CASSVGVIAANNEQFF. CDR3 nucleotides: TGTGCCAGCAGCGTAGGGGTCATAGCGGCCAACAATGAGCAGTTCTTC.

The chain links TRBV6-1 to TRBJ1-1; no clear D gene. Trimming left V 3 bases short and J 6 bases short, with 20 bases between. The germline gives CDR1 MNHNS, CDR2 SASEGT. The CDR3 has 16 residues. In DNA, the CDR3 is TGTGCCAGCAGTGACAGTACACGGGGATGGGTCGCTGAAGCTTTCTTT. It is translated as CASSDSTRGWVAEAFF.

The CDR3 bases are TGTGCCAGCAGTGAAGCTATTGTGACTAGCGGGGCCAATGAGCAGTTCTTC. It codes for CASSEAIVTSGANEQFF. This chain links TRBV6-1 with TRBJ2-1; 11 bases agree with TRBD2. V shed 0 bases, J shed 6 bases, and the junction held 7 bases outside the gene matches. The CDR3 has 17 residues. The germline CDR1 and CDR2 sequences are MNHNS and SASEGT.

The CDR3 nucleotides read TGTGCCAGCAGCTTAGCTCTCACCGGGGAGCTGTTTTTT. This sequence encodes CASSLALTGELFF. This chain links TRBV11-2 with TRBJ2-2; D call uncertain. Trimming removed 1 base from V and 4 bases from J, with 4 bases in between. The CDR3 totals 13 residues. From germline, CDR1 is SGHAT and CDR2 FQNNGV.

This chain uses TRBV5-1 with TRBJ2-7; 9 bases are a match to TRBD1. J gave up 6 bases and V 2 bases, and 21 bases lay outside the gene matches. Germline-derived CDR1 and CDR2 are SGHRS and YFSETQ. The CDR3 contains 19 residues. The CDR3 sequence: CASSFSGGTGTLSVREQYF. The DNA of the CDR3 is TGCGCCAGCAGCTTCTCCGGTGGGACAGGGACACTATCGGTGCGCGAGCAGTACTTC.

This sequence joins TRBV5-1 and TRBJ2-1, with a possible D match to TRBD2 (6 bases). Germline V lookup: CDR1 SGHRS, CDR2 YFSETQ. The CDR3 extends over 16 amino acids. Trimming took 0 bases from V and 0 from J, leaving 10 bases between them. The CDR3 DNA is TGCGCCAGCAGCTTGGCCCACGGGAGCTCCTACAATGAGCAGTTCTTC. Protein sequence: CASSLAHGSSYNEQFF.

Notes on this clone: A read error may account for a junction end that differs from germline. The rearrangement uses TRBV29-1 and TRBJ1-1, with TRBD1 matching over 11 bases. The CDR3 has 16 amino acids. Germline assignment: CDR1 SQVTM and CDR2 ANQGSEA. CDR3 coding DNA: TGCAGCACTTATATGTACGGGACAGGGGGGAACACTGAAGATTTCTTT. Translated: CSTYMYGTGGNTEDFF.

This rearrangement joins TRBV29-1 to TRBJ2-5, with D tentatively TRBD1 (5 bases). The end of the DNA fits TRBJ2-7 better, so the J call may be wrong. This CDR3 is built from 11 residues. Germline lookup yields CDR1 SQVTM and CDR2 ANQGSEA. For the CDR3, the DNA is TGCAGCGTTTTAAGGGGTTACGAGCAGTACTTC. Translation: CSVLRGYEQYF.

The chain uses TRBV5-4 and TRBJ1-1; D remains ambiguous. The CDR3 runs to 13 residues. The germline gives CDR1 SGHNT, CDR2 YYREEE (reference sequence). V dropped 0 bases and J dropped 1 base, with 4 bases sitting between them. This CDR3 reads CASSLARNTEAFF. CDR3 DNA sequence: TGTGCCAGCAGCTTGGCCAGGAACACTGAAGCTTTCTTT.

The chain is built from TRBV6-5 and TRBJ2-7, with 8 positions matching TRBD1. V trimming: 6 bases; J trimming: 3 bases; junction bases outside the gene matches: 4. CDR3 length equals 13 residues. The germline gives CDR1 MNHEY, CDR2 SVGAGI. The CDR3 DNA reads as TGTGCCAGCAGCCCGGGACAGGTCTACGAGCAGTACTTC. The encoded protein is CASSPGQVYEQYF.

The V gene is TRBV28, the J gene TRBJ1-5; D unclear. There are 13 residues in the CDR3. Germline values: CDR1 MDHEN, CDR2 SYDVKM. V lost 8 bases and J lost 1, with 9 bases in between. The CDR3 sequence: CASRGGSNQPQHF. CDR3 bases: TGTGCCAGCCGGGGTGGGAGCAATCAGCCCCAGCATTTT.

This chain links TRBV7-9 with TRBJ2-1, with D perhaps TRBD2 (6 bases). Germline CDR1 reads SEHNR; CDR2 reads FQNEAQ (reference sequence). Trimming cost V 1 base and J 4 bases, with 17 bases left between them. This CDR3 comprises 17 residues. CDR3 DNA sequence: TGTGCCAGCAGCTTAGGAACGGGGGACGAGGCTTACAATGAGCAGTTCTTC. Its protein product is CASSLGTGDEAYNEQFF.

The gene calls are TRBV2 and TRBJ1-2; 8 bases agree with TRBD1. With 7 bases clipped from V and 3 bases from J, the junction kept 16 bases outside the gene matches. The CDR3 length is 17 residues. Germline CDR1 reads SNHLY; CDR2 reads FYNNEI. The chain's CDR3 is CASMFRNPGQDHYGYTF. The CDR3 coding sequence is TGTGCCAGCATGTTCCGTAACCCGGGACAGGATCACTATGGCTACACCTTC.

The gene calls are TRBV6-6 and TRBJ1-3; 11 nucleotides line up with TRBD1. Germline CDR1 reads MNHNY; CDR2 reads SVGAGI (reference sequence). V shed 5 bases and J 3 bases; nucleotides not matched to a gene: 3. This CDR3 spans 15 amino acids. The CDR3 protein is CASSRTGGFGNTIYF. In DNA, the CDR3 is TGTGCCAGCAGTCGGACAGGGGGCTTTGGAAACACCATATATTTT.

The chain recombines TRBV19 with TRBJ2-3; D ambiguous. Germline CDR1 LNHDA, CDR2 SQIVND (reference sequence). Trimming shortened V by 3 bases and J by 0 bases, and 7 bases separated the two germline ends. The CDR3 consists of 14 residues. The CDR3 nucleotides are TGTGCCAGTAGTATGAGCCCTAGCACAGATACGCAGTATTTT. This codes for CASSMSPSTDTQYF.